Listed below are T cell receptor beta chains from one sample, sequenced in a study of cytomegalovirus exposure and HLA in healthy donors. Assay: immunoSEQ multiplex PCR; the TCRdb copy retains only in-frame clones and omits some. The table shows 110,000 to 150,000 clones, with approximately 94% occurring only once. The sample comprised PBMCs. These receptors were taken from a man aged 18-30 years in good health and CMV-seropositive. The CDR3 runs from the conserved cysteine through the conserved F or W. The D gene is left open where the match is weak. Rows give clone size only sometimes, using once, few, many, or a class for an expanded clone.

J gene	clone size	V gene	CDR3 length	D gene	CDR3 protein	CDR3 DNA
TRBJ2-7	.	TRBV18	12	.	CASSPTVYEQYF	TGTGCCAGCTCACCGACAGTCTACGAGCAGTACTTC
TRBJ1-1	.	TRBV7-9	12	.	CASTRVATEAFF	TGTGCCAGCACCCGCGTTGCCACTGAAGCTTTCTTT
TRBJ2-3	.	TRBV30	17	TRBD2	CAWSGPRTSPSTDTQYF	TGTGCCTGGAGCGGACCACGGACTAGCCCGAGCACAGATACGCAGTATTTT
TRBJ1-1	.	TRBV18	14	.	CASSNSRVRTEAFF	TGTGCCAGCTCCAATTCCAGGGTCCGCACTGAAGCTTTCTTT
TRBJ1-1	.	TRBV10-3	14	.	CAISSTGLNTEAFF	TGTGCCATCAGCTCAACAGGGCTAAACACTGAAGCTTTCTTT
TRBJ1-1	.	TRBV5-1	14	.	CASSPLGGDAEAFF	TGCGCCAGCAGCCCCCTAGGAGGGGACGCTGAAGCTTTCTTT
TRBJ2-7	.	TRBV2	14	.	CASSESRIGYEQYF	TGTGCCAGCAGTGAAAGCCGAATCGGGTACGAGCAGTACTTC
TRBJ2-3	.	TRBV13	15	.	CASSLRQDRTDTQYF	TGTGCCAGCAGCTTAAGGCAGGATAGGACAGATACGCAGTATTTT
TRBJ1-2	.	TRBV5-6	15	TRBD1	CASSTDRGRSYGYTF	TGTGCCAGCAGCACGGACAGGGGGCGGAGCTATGGCTACACCTTC
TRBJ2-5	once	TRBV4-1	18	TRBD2	CASSPRTSGRAYQETQYF	TGCGCCAGCAGCCCGCGGACTAGCGGGAGGGCGTACCAAGAGACCCAGTACTTC
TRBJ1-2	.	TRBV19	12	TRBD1	CASSIRQGGYTF	TGTGCCAGTAGTATCCGACAGGGAGGCTACACCTTC
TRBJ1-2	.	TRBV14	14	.	CASSQDAQNYGYTF	TGTGCCAGCAGCCAAGACGCACAGAACTATGGCTACACCTTC
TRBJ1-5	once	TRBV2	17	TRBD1	CASSSWDSRLNNQPQHF	TGTGCCAGCAGTAGCTGGGACAGCCGCCTAAACAATCAGCCCCAGCATTTT
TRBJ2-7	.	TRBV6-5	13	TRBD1	CASSYRQGYEQYF	TGTGCCAGCAGTTACCGACAGGGCTACGAGCAGTACTTC
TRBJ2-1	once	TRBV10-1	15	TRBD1	CASSAGQGSHNEQFF	TGCGCCAGCAGTGCTGGACAGGGGAGCCACAATGAGCAGTTCTTC
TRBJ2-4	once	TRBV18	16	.	CASSPPPAGEGGIQYF	TGTGCCAGCTCACCACCTCCCGCGGGAGAGGGGGGCATTCAGTACTTC
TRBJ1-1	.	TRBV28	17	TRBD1	CASSLLGQGVLDTEAFF	TGTGCCAGCAGTTTATTGGGACAGGGGGTTTTGGATACTGAAGCTTTCTTT
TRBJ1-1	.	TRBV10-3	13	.	CAISARGDTEAFF	TGTGCCATCAGTGCGAGAGGTGACACTGAAGCTTTCTTT
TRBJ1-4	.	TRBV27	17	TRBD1	CASSSRHFGTGAEKLFF	TGTGCCAGCAGTTCTCGTCATTTCGGGACAGGGGCCGAAAAACTGTTTTTT
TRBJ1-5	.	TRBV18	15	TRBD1	CASSEGQGSGQPQHF	TGTGCCAGCTCAGAGGGACAGGGGAGCGGTCAGCCCCAGCATTTT
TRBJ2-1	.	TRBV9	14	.	CASSVAGVRNEQFF	TGTGCCAGCAGCGTAGCCGGGGTCCGCAATGAGCAGTTCTTC
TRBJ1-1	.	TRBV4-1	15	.	CASSQDLGQGLEAFF	TGCGCCAGCAGCCAAGATTTGGGCCAGGGTCTAGAAGCTTTCTTT
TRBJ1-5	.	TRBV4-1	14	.	CASSPLAENQPQHF	TGCGCCAGCAGCCCCTTGGCGGAAAATCAGCCCCAGCATTTT
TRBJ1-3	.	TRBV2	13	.	CASMAGSGNTIYF	TGTGCCAGCATGGCAGGCTCTGGAAACACCATATATTTT
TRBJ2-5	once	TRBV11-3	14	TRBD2	CASSLGRGVETQYF	TGTGCCAGCAGCTTGGGCCGGGGGGTGGAGACCCAGTACTTC
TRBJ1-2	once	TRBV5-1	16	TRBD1	CASSLDTTGGAYGYTF	TGCGCCAGCAGCTTGGATACTACAGGGGGCGCCTATGGCTACACCTTC
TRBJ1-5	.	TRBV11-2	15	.	CASSPHPRGNQPQHF	TGTGCCAGCAGCCCCCACCCGCGGGGCAATCAGCCCCAGCATTTT
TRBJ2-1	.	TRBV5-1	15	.	CASSLTPSSYNEQFF	TGCGCCAGCAGCTTGACCCCGAGCTCCTACAATGAGCAGTTCTTC
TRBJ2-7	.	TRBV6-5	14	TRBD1	CASSRGQGGYEQYF	TGTGCCAGCAGCAGGGGACAGGGGGGATACGAGCAGTACTTC
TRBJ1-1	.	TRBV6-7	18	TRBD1	CASSYPPDRDPANTEAFF	TGTGCCAGCAGTTACCCCCCGGACAGGGACCCCGCGAACACTGAAGCTTTCTTT
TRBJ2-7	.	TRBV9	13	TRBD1	CASSVGQPYEQYF	TGTGCCAGCAGCGTGGGACAGCCATACGAGCAGTACTTC
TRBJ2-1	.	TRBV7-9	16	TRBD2	CASSSSVSGRGNEQFF	TGTGCCAGCAGCTCCTCCGTCAGCGGGAGAGGCAATGAGCAGTTCTTC
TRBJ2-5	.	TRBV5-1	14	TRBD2	CASSPAGGVETQYF	TGCGCCAGCAGCCCAGCGGGAGGGGTGGAGACCCAGTACTTC
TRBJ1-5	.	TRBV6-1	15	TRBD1	CASSVTGTGGQPQHF	TGTGCCAGCAGTGTAACAGGGACAGGGGGTCAGCCCCAGCATTTT
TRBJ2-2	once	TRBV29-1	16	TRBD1	CSVRGTGGADTGELFF	TGCAGCGTGAGGGGGACAGGAGGGGCGGACACCGGGGAGCTGTTTTTT
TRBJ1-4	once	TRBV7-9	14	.	CASSERRTNEKLFF	TGTGCCAGCAGCGAGAGGAGGACTAATGAAAAACTGTTTTTT
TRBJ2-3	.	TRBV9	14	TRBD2	CASSALAGGDTQYF	TGTGCCAGCAGCGCTCTAGCGGGAGGGGATACGCAGTATTTT
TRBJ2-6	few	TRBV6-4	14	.	CASSDHSGANVLTF	TGTGCCAGCAGTGACCACTCTGGGGCCAACGTCCTGACTTTC
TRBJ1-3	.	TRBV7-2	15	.	CASSSMARVGNTIYF	TGTGCCAGCAGCTCCATGGCCCGGGTAGGAAACACCATATATTTT